The rows below give T cell receptor beta chains drawn from one sample of a study of blood T cell repertoires in COVID-19. Only in-frame clones appear in the TCRdb table, and some are missing; sequencing was by immunoSEQ multiplex PCR. Seen here are some 270,000 clones, 70% to 90% observed once, and the top ten hold approximately 11%. Sequenced sample: peripheral blood. These receptors were obtained from a woman aged 70-85 years with acute or convalescent COVID-19. CDR3s include the opening cysteine and the closing phenylalanine or tryptophan. D genes are given only for firm matches. Where a row states a size, it is once, few, many or the class of an expanded clone; other rows omit it.

j_call	clone_size	v_call	d_call	cdr3_aa	cdr3_nt
TRBJ1-2	NA	TRBV9	NA	CASSVEQGRLPYGYTF	TGTGCCAGCAGCGTAGAACAGGGAAGGCTACCCTATGGCTACACCTTC
TRBJ1-2	NA	TRBV5-1	NA	CASSPGAMNGYTF	TGCGCCAGCAGCCCGGGAGCCATGAATGGCTACACCTTC
TRBJ1-3	NA	TRBV5-1	NA	CASSLGPSLSGNTIYF	TGCGCCAGCAGCTTGGGGCCCTCCCTCTCTGGAAACACCATATATTTT
TRBJ1-1	NA	TRBV30	TRBD1	CAWRAGGLGTEAFF	TGTGCCTGGAGAGCAGGGGGACTAGGCACTGAAGCTTTCTTT
TRBJ1-5	NA	TRBV27	TRBD1	CASRDPTGKHF	TGTGCCAGCAGGGACCCGACAGGGAAGCATTTT
TRBJ2-3	NA	TRBV5-1	TRBD2	CASSWTTSGGGTDTQYF	TGCGCCAGCAGCTGGACGACTAGCGGGGGCGGCACAGATACGCAGTATTTT
TRBJ2-2	NA	TRBV15	NA	CATSRGAGFTGELFF	TGTGCCACCAGCAGAGGGGCGGGGTTTACCGGGGAGCTGTTTTTT
TRBJ2-2	few	TRBV11-2	NA	CASSLVPGSLTGELFF	TGTGCCAGCAGCTTAGTACCCGGGAGCCTCACCGGGGAGCTGTTTTTT
TRBJ1-6	once	TRBV7-8	NA	CASSPSSGDSPLHF	TGTGCCAGCAGCCCTTCGAGCGGGGATTCACCCCTCCACTTT
TRBJ1-2	NA	TRBV2	TRBD1	CASRGQGDGYTF	TGTGCCAGCCGCGGACAGGGTGATGGCTACACCTTC
TRBJ2-1	NA	TRBV30	TRBD2	CAWSVYTGLAGGRSYNEQFF	TGTGCCTGGAGTGTCTACACGGGACTAGCGGGGGGTCGCTCCTACAATGAGCAGTTCTTC
TRBJ2-7	NA	TRBV30	TRBD2	CAWGLAGPYEQYF	TGTGCCTGGGGACTAGCGGGCCCCTACGAGCAGTACTTC
TRBJ1-2	NA	TRBV2	NA	CASREDSRYGYTF	TGTGCCAGCAGAGAGGATAGTAGGTATGGCTACACCTTC
TRBJ1-1	NA	TRBV6-5	TRBD1	CASTPNRGPAFF	TGTGCCAGCACCCCAAACAGGGGGCCAGCTTTCTTT
TRBJ1-1	NA	TRBV5-6	TRBD1	CASSYTGGRAEAFF	TGTGCCAGCAGCTATACAGGGGGAAGGGCTGAAGCTTTCTTT
TRBJ1-5	NA	TRBV20-1	NA	CSASSDQPQHF	TGCAGTGCTAGCAGTGATCAGCCCCAGCATTTT
TRBJ2-2	NA	TRBV19	NA	CASSTTGSFTGELFF	TGTGCCAGTAGTACTACAGGGTCGTTCACCGGGGAGCTGTTTTTT
TRBJ2-3	NA	TRBV5-1	TRBD2	CASSLATGGGVTDTQYF	TGCGCCAGCAGCTTGGCAACGGGCGGGGGGGTAACAGATACGCAGTATTTT
TRBJ1-5	NA	TRBV13	NA	CASSLGAQPQHF	TGTGCCAGCAGCTTGGGGGCTCAGCCCCAGCATTTT
TRBJ1-1	NA	TRBV10-3	NA	CAISELSAGSGTEAFF	TGTGCCATCAGTGAGCTGTCGGCGGGTTCAGGCACTGAAGCTTTCTTT
TRBJ1-4	NA	TRBV5-4	TRBD1	CASSLAEATGVGEKLFF	TGTGCCAGCAGCTTGGCGGAGGCTACAGGGGTTGGGGAAAAACTGTTTTTT
TRBJ2-1	NA	TRBV14	NA	CASSQVSRVGAYNEQFF	TGTGCCAGCAGCCAAGTTTCCCGGGTCGGAGCCTACAATGAGCAGTTCTTC
TRBJ2-7	NA	TRBV19	TRBD2	CASSPGGGLRGEQYF	TGTGCCAGTAGTCCGGGGGGGGGCCTGAGAGGCGAGCAGTACTTC
TRBJ1-6	NA	TRBV10-2	TRBD1	CASSPGGDSPLHF	TGCGCCAGCAGTCCAGGGGGCGATTCACCCCTCCACTTT